The 21 T cell receptor beta chains below all came from one sample that was sequenced in a study of Ad26.COV2.S vaccination and SARS-CoV-2 variants. Clones were read by immunoSEQ multiplex PCR, and TCRdb kept only the in-frame ones, dropping some. The table shows fewer than 600,000 clones, with 89% occurring only once. Treatment indicated: 15 to 20 received Ad26.COV2.S at low or high dose, single or two shots; 5 received placebo; per-sample allocation not given. Samples analyzed were those drawn on day 63 after the first vaccine or placebo injection. The specimen comprised peripheral blood, sampled in a trial of Ad26.COV2.S vaccine versus placebo. The receptor set was obtained from a person aged 18-65 years who received the Ad26.COV2.S COVID-19 vaccine or a placebo.

The gene calls are TRBV27 and TRBJ1-1; 8 nucleotides align to TRBD1. Germline V gene lookup returns CDR1 MNHEY and CDR2 SMNVEV (reference sequence). The CDR3 has 15 residues. Germline trimming cut 9 bases from V and 6 bases from J; bases unmatched to any gene: 15. This CDR3 is CASYRDRWLMSEAFF. CDR3 DNA sequence: TGTGCCAGTTACCGGGACAGGTGGTTAATGTCTGAAGCTTTCTTT.

The chain links TRBV6-5 to TRBJ2-7; 10 nucleotides line up with TRBD1. The CDR3 is 15 amino acids. Germline CDR1 MNHEY, CDR2 SVGAGI. J gave up 3 bases and V 8 bases, and 10 bases lay outside the gene matches. The CDR3 loop is CASLGPGQGLYEQYF. Written as DNA, the CDR3 is TGTGCCAGCCTCGGCCCGGGACAGGGGCTCTACGAGCAGTACTTC.

The CDR3 sequence is CASKQGVTYEQYF. CDR3 DNA: TGTGCCAGCAAACAGGGGGTAACCTACGAGCAGTACTTC. The rearrangement uses TRBV12-3 or TRBV12-4 and TRBJ2-7, with 8 bases that match TRBD1. The V gene end was trimmed by 7 bases and the J gene end by 2 bases; junction bases not matched to a gene: 4. The CDR3 is made up of 13 amino acids.

The rearrangement uses TRBV18 and TRBJ1-1, with D possibly being TRBD1 (5 bases). Germline CDR1 and CDR2: KGHSH and LQKENI. The CDR3 spans 15 residues. Trimming pared 4 bases from V and 1 base from J, leaving 13 bases between. The CDR3 nucleotides are TGTGCCAGCTCACGTTCAGGGCGGACGAACACTGAAGCTTTCTTT. Its protein is CASSRSGRTNTEAFF.

V and J are TRBV11-2 and TRBJ2-7, with TRBD1 identical over 9 bases. The CDR3 is 15 amino acids. V was pared by 3 bases and J by 3 bases, with 6 bases of the junction left unmatched. Per germline, CDR1 SGHAT and CDR2 FQNNGV. The CDR3: CASSLTGGPFYEQYF. In nucleotides, the CDR3 is TGTGCCAGCAGCTTGACAGGGGGTCCCTTCTACGAGCAGTACTTC.

This rearrangement joins TRBV6-5 to TRBJ2-1, with 11 positions matching TRBD2. CDR3 length: 15 residues. Trimming removed 8 bases from V and 2 bases from J; junction bases left unmatched: 5. The germline V gene has CDR1 MNHEY and CDR2 SVGAGI. CDR3 bases: TGTGCCAGCTCTCTAGCGGGAGGCGCCTACAATGAGCAGTTCTTC. The encoded protein is CASSLAGGAYNEQFF.

CDR3 coding DNA: TGTGCCAGCAGCCAGGGGTCCCACAATGAGCAGTTCTTC. This gives the protein CASSQGSHNEQFF. This chain uses TRBV11-3 with TRBJ2-1; tentative D call: TRBD1 (6 bases). The V end was cut by 5 bases, the J end by 5 bases, with 10 bases between. This CDR3 has 13 residues. Germline lookup yields CDR1 SGHNT and CDR2 YENEEA. The full variable domain, with the rest looked up from reference TRBV11-3 and TRBJ2-1, is EAGVVQSPRYKIIEKKQPVAFWCNPISGHNTLYWYLQNLGQGPELLIRYENEEAVDDSQLPKDRFSAERLKGVDSTLKIQPAELGDSAVYLCASSQGSHNEQFFGPGTRLTVL.

The chain links TRBV30 to TRBJ1-5; 9 nucleotides match TRBD1. This CDR3 is 14 amino acids long. Germline V lookup: CDR1 GTSNPN, CDR2 SVGIG (reference sequence). V was clipped by 1 base and J by 4 bases; unmatched bases: 2. For the CDR3, the DNA is TGTGCCTGGAGTGGGACAGGGGAGAATCAGCCCCAGCATTTT. It yields the protein CAWSGTGENQPQHF. Looking up the rest from reference TRBV30 and TRBJ1-5 gives the full variable domain: SQTIHQWPATLVQPVGSPLSLECTVEGTSNPNLYWYRQAAGRGLQLLFYSVGIGQISSEVPQNLSASRPQDRQFILSSKKLLLSDSGFYLCAWSGTGENQPQHFGDGTRLSIL.

J is TRBJ2-7 and V is TRBV18; D is possibly TRBD1 (6 bases). Germline V gene data show CDR1 as KGHSH and CDR2 as LQKENI. The length of the CDR3 is 12 residues. Trimming took 2 bases from V and 7 from J, leaving 9 bases between them. The DNA of the CDR3 is TGTGCCAGCTCACCAAGGACAGTGGAGCAGTACTTC. Protein product: CASSPRTVEQYF.

The chain joins TRBV11-2 to TRBJ2-2; D gene unclear. The CDR3 totals 16 residues. The V end lost 4 bases, the J end lost 1 base, and 13 bases lay between the germline ends. CDR1 SGHAT and CDR2 FQNNGV come from the germline V gene. The CDR3 DNA reads as TGTGCCAGCAGCTCGAGGATCTCCGTGAACACCGGGGAGCTGTTTTTT. Its protein is CASSSRISVNTGELFF. Looking up the rest from reference TRBV11-2 and TRBJ2-2 gives the full variable domain: EAGVAQSPRYKIIEKRQSVAFWCNPISGHATLYWYQQILGQGPKLLIQFQNNGVVDDSQLPKDRFSAERLKGVDSTLKIQPAKLEDSAVYLCASSSRISVNTGELFFGEGSRLTVL.

The chain links TRBV6-5 to TRBJ2-1; TRBD2 matches at 8 bases. CDR1 is MNHEY and CDR2 is SVGAGI in the germline V gene. J lost 4 bases, V lost 7 bases, and 6 bases had no gene match. The CDR3 loop spans 14 amino acids. CDR3: CASMASGPYNEQFF. Written as DNA, the CDR3 is TGTGCCAGCATGGCTAGCGGGCCTTACAATGAGCAGTTCTTC.

The V gene is TRBV6-5, the J gene TRBJ2-5, with D possibly TRBD1 on 8 matching bases. Per the germline V gene, CDR1 is MNHEY and CDR2 is SVGAGI. This CDR3 comprises 13 residues. Trimming stripped 7 bases from V and 4 bases from J, with 13 bases between. The CDR3 region has the DNA TGTGCCAGCAACAACAGGGGGGGAGAGACCCAGTACTTC. Translation: CASNNRGGETQYF.

The chain couples TRBV4-1 to TRBJ2-1, with D possibly matching TRBD2 (6 bases). The V gene lost 3 bases and the J gene lost 1 base, with 10 bases spanning the gap. This CDR3 spans 15 amino acids. CDR1 and CDR2 (germline): MGHRA, YSYEKL. In DNA form, the CDR3 reads TGCGCCAGCAGCCAGGAAGGGACTTCCTACAATGAGCAGTTCTTC. As protein: CASSQEGTSYNEQFF.

The rearrangement uses TRBV12-3 or TRBV12-4 and TRBJ1-4, with a possible D match to TRBD1 (6 bases). V lost 8 bases, J lost 5 bases, and 12 bases lay in between. The CDR3 has 13 amino acids. The CDR3 reads CASSGGGNEKLFF. Written as DNA, the CDR3 is TGTGCCAGCTCGGGGGGCGGGAATGAAAAACTGTTTTTT.

The chain is built from TRBV2 and TRBJ2-2; D may correspond to TRBD1 or TRBD2 (5 bases each). Trimming took 6 bases from V and 5 from J, leaving 19 bases between them. The CDR3 totals 16 residues. Looked up from germline, CDR1 is SNHLY and CDR2 is FYNNEI. As DNA, the CDR3 is TGTGCCAGCAGCTATGGGACGCCGACTACTACCGGGGAGCTGTTTTTT. Amino acid sequence: CASSYGTPTTTGELFF.

This clone has only one observation. The V call is TRBV13, the J call TRBJ1-2; 9 positions match TRBD1. This CDR3 has 15 residues. Germline CDR1 is PRHDT and CDR2 is FYEKMQ (reference sequence). The J segment lost 6 bases and the V segment lost 0 bases, leaving 5 bases of the junction unmatched. CDR3 sequence: CASSLGLRTGDGYTF. The CDR3 DNA sequence: TGTGCCAGCAGCTTAGGTTTGAGGACAGGGGATGGCTACACCTTC.

This rearrangement joins TRBV11-2 to TRBJ1-3; D gene unclear. Trimming shortened V by 3 bases and J by 6 bases, and 6 bases separated the two germline ends. CDR1 is SGHAT and CDR2 is FQNNGV in the germline V gene. The CDR3 spans 12 residues. The CDR3 coding sequence is TGTGCCAGCAGCTTCGGGCCAAACACCATATATTTT. Translating gives CASSFGPNTIYF.

This clone came up once. The J gene is TRBJ2-1, the V gene TRBV6-5; the D gene is possibly TRBD2 (6 bases). With 3 bases removed from V and 0 bases from J, the gap between germline ends came to 9 bases. This CDR3 spans 15 amino acids. CDR1 MNHEY and CDR2 SVGAGI come from the germline V gene. As DNA, the CDR3 is TGTGCCAGCAGTTATTCGGGGGACTCCTACAATGAGCAGTTCTTC. It specifies CASSYSGDSYNEQFF.

The chain joins TRBV19 to TRBJ2-2; D is ambiguous. V gave up 5 bases and J gave up 0 bases, with 13 bases separating them. The V gene's germline CDR1 is LNHDA and CDR2 SQIVND (reference sequence). The CDR3 contains 16 residues. CDR3 nucleotides: TGTGCCAGTAGTTCCGACACGCTCGCGAACACCGGGGAGCTGTTTTTT. Translated: CASSSDTLANTGELFF. Full variable domain (remainder filled in from reference TRBV19 and TRBJ2-2): DGGITQSPKYLFRKEGQNVTLSCEQNLNHDAMYWYRQDPGQGLRLIYYSQIVNDFQKGDIAEGYSVSREKKESFPLTVTSAQKNPTAFYLCASSSDTLANTGELFFGEGSRLTVL.

About this clone itself: Distinct nucleotide sequences in the sample also encode this CDR3. The rearrangement links TRBV11-3 to TRBJ2-3; 8 nucleotides agree with TRBD2. V was pared by 3 bases and J by 3 bases, with 5 bases of the junction left unmatched. CDR1 is SGHNT, CDR2 YENEEA, per germline. The length of the CDR3 is 15 residues. Written as DNA, the CDR3 is TGTGCCAGCAGCTTGGGTCGGGGGGGAACAGATACGCAGTATTTT. Amino acids: CASSLGRGGTDTQYF.

This chain links TRBV10-2 with TRBJ1-1, with 7 bases aligning to TRBD1. In germline, CDR1 is WSHSY, CDR2 SAAADI. The CDR3 has 13 amino acids. The V segment lost 6 bases and the J segment 0 bases; nucleotides outside the gene matches: 1. In DNA form, the CDR3 reads TGCGCCAGCAGGGGACAGATGAACACTGAAGCTTTCTTT. Residues: CASRGQMNTEAFF.